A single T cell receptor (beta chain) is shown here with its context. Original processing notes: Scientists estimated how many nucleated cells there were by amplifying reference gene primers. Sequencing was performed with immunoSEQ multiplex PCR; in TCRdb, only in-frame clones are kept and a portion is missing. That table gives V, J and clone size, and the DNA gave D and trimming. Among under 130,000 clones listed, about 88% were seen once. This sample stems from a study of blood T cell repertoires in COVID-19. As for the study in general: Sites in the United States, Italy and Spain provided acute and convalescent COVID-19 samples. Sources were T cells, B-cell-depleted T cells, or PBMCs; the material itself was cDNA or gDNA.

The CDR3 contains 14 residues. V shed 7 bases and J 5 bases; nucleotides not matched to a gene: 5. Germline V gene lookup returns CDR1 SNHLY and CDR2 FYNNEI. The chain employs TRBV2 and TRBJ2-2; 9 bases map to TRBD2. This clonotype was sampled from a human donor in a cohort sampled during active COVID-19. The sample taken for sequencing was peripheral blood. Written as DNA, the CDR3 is TGTGCCAGCAAGGTTAGCGGGAGTACCGGGGAGCTGTTTTTT. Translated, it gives CASKVSGSTGELFF.